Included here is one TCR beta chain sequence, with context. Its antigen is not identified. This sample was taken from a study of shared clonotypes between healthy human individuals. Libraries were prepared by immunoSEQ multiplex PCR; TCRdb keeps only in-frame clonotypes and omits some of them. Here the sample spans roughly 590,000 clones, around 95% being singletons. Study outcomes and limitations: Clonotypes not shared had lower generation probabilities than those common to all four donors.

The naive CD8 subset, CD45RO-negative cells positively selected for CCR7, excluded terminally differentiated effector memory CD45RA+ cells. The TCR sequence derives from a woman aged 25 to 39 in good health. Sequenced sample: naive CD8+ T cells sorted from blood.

CDR3 in amino acids: CASSVNDGGTSGTEAFF. The CDR3 DNA is TGTGCCAGCAGCGTAAATGATGGGGGGACATCAGGCACTGAAGCTTTCTTT. V is TRBV11-2 and J is TRBJ1-1; possible D gene TRBD1, 6 bases. Between the trimmed V and J ends, which lost 5 bases and 4 bases, there was a span of 23 bases. The CDR3 sequence is 17 residues long. Germline CDR1 SGHAT, CDR2 FQNNGV.